This T cell receptor beta chain was found in a study of blood T cell repertoires in COVID-19 (dated by TCRdb to the early 2020s). Study-level background: Samples covering the acute and convalescent phases of COVID-19 were provided by collaborators in the United States, Italy and Spain. The material from the prospective study consisted of cDNA or gDNA derived from T cells, B-cell-depleted T cells, or PBMCs. The dataset comprised deeply sampled blood TCRbeta repertoires from subjects exposed to, actively infected with, or recovered from COVID-19. The repertoires were made available in a free public database intended to serve as a resource for research on the immune response to SARS-CoV-2. The samples were drawn from the first 160 participants of the ongoing ImmuneRACE study and from 950 to 1,500 subjects provided by 6 global collaborators. A de-identified subject ID, COVID-19 status, age in years and sex were almost always included in the sample metadata. Where HLA class I and class II types were available, the types were taken from metadata supplied by the sample provider, not from assay-based typing. Broader findings and caveats from the paper: How much clinical and demographic metadata was included differed by source and by participant, and the metadata was provided uncurated.

TCRbeta CDR3 regions were amplified from genomic DNA using the immunoSEQ Assay, a bias-controlled multiplex PCR. In the paper's pipeline: The number of nucleated cells in each sample was estimated from the amplification of reference gene primers within the assay. To quantify the absolute abundance of each unique TCRbeta CDR3 rearrangement, sequence reads were collapsed and filtered. For each sample, productive Simpson clonality was calculated by taking the square root of Simpson's diversity index across productive rearrangements. Held by TCRdb, this immuneACCESS table contains in-frame sequences only and omits some clones. Under half of the omission traces to an unresolved V gene where checked; the cause of the rest is unknown. From that table come the V and J calls and clone size; the DNA was used to work out D and trimming. Across this sample there are 50,000 to 70,000 clones, with around 77% seen only once. The ten largest clones capture approximately 3% of the sample.

The collaborating institutions used their own protocols to collect whole blood in K2EDTA tubes. For TCRbeta analysis, collaborators shipped samples in one of three forms: frozen whole blood, isolated PBMCs, or DNA extracted from either of those sample types. Concerning this clone itself: No antigen is known for it. No base quality information exists; no much larger clone differs at one position.

V loses 2 bases of germline sequence and J loses 2 bases, and the interval between the two ends is 13 bases. There are 16 amino acids in the CDR3, from cysteine to phenylalanine inclusive. The kept DNA is CDR3 alone, 48 bases in frame from the first base. CDR1 MNHEY and CDR2 SMNVEV are derived from the germline V gene (reference sequence). Recombination joined TRBV27 with TRBJ1-3; TRBD1 is a weak D gene call, 6 bases matching. Sequences were obtained from peripheral blood. The origin of this receptor is a man aged 55 to 69 with acute or convalescent COVID-19. The DNA sequence follows: TGTGCCAGCAGTTTAGGTCAGGGGAGCCCTGGAAACACCATATATTTT. It is translated as CASSLGQGSPGNTIYF.